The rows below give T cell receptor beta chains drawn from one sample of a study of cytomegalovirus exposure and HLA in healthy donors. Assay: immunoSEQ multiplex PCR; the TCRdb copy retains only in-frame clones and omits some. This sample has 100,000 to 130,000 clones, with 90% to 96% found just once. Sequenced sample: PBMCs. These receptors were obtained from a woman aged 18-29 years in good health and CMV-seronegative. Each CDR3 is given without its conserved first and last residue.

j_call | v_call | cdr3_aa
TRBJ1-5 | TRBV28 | ASSLEVAGNQPQH
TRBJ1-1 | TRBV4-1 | ASSGRSHRGHTEAF
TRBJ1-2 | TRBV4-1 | ASSQVRVRGDNGYT
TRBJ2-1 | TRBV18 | ASSPVSSYEQF
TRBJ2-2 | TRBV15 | ATSRGQGTITGELF
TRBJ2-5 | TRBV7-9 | ASGDGGETQY
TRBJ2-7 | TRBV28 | ASSFYYEQY
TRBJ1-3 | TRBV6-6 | ASSYSEPGNTIY
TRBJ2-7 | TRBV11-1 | ASSDGGGAYEQY
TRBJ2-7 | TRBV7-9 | ASSLVGTGGFEQY
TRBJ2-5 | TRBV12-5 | ASEYGQETQY
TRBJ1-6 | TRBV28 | ASKNTGGNSPLH
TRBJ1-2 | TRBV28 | ASSASGASYGYT
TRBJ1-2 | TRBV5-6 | ASSFSGILANYGYT
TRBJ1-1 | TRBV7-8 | ASSLDRGTGRTEAF
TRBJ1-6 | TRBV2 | ASSELIAGNSPLH
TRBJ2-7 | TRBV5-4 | ASSLGPGQDYEQY
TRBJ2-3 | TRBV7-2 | ASRLPAAGGRTDTQY
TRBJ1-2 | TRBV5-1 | ASSLASGQLNYGYT
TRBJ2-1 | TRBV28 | ASRREAGSYNEQF
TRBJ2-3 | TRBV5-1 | ASSLPAGGPWVDTQY
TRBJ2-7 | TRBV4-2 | ASSQDRTGGFNEQY
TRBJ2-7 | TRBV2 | ASWGRGGVYEQY
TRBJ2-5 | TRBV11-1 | ASSASGWETQY
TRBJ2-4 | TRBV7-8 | ASSRYDIEDSIAKNIQY
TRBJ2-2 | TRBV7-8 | ASSVAGGSMGNTGELF
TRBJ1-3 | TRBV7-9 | ASSLVRGRNTIY
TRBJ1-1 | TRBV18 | ASSPSNTGARQRRAF
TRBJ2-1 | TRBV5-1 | ASSLDLASTQQF
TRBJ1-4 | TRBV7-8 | ASSLRQVAASNEKLF
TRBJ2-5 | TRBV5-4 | ASSRRGDQETQY
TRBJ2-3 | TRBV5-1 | ASSASGGGGTDTQY
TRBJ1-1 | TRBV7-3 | ASSRRADTEAF
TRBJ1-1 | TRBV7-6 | ASSSDSYTEAF
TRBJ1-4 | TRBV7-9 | ASSRTGDARKLF
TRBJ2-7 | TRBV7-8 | ASSHTLKGRGINQDEQY
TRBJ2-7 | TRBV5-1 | ASSLGAGDVYEQY
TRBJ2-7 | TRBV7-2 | ASSPRDLNSYEQY
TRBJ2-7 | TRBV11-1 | ASSADESVPYEQY
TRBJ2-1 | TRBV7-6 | ASSPHPRGDSYNEQF
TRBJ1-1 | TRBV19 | ASLPSPGTEAF
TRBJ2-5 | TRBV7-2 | ASSLLGTRGTQY
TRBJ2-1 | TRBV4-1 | ASSLAGGSDEQF
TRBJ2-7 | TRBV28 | ASTRGGGTGREQY
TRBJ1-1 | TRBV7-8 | ASSSKRVSTTAF
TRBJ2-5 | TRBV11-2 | ASSFGQAQETQY
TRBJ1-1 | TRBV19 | ASRPRQALDTEAF
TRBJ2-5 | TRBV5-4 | ASSLGTLAGGGETQY
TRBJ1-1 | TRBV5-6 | ASSRKGARGTEAF
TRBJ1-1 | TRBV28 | ASSLIRNTEAF
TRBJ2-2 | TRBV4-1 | ASSQNRGRTGELF